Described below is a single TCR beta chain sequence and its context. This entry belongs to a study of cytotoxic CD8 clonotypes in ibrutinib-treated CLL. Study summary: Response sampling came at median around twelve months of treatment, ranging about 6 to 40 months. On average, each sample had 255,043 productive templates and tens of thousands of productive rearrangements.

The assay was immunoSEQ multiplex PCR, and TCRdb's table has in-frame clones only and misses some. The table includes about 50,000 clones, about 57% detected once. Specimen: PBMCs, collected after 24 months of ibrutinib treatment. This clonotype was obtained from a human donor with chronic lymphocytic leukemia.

The CDR3 bases are TGCGCCAGCCGGCCCCTGGGACAGGGGGCGTGGGACTATGGCTACACCTTC. It is translated as CASRPLGQGAWDYGYTF. The rearrangement links TRBV5-1 to TRBJ1-2; 12 bases agree with TRBD1. J lost 3 bases, V lost 7 bases, and 13 bases had no gene match. The CDR3 covers 17 residues. CDR1 and CDR2 from the germline V gene are SGHRS and YFSETQ.